This T cell receptor (beta chain) was observed in a study of cytomegalovirus exposure and HLA in healthy donors. Overall study findings and caveats: In a later analysis, productive TCRs from donors in an Asian-associated ancestry cluster reportedly carried fewer N-insertions than the cohort mean.

Germline CDR1 and CDR2: SEHNR and FQNEAQ (reference sequence). This CDR3 spans 17 amino acids. J gave up 9 bases and V 0 bases, and 12 bases lay outside the gene matches. Worth noting for this clone: Its antigen is still unknown.

Researchers ran the PCR with 60 Vbeta and 13 Jbeta primers. Clones were read by immunoSEQ multiplex PCR, and TCRdb kept only the in-frame ones, dropping some. Among around 130,000 clones listed, around 83% were seen once. This receptor was identified in a girl aged 2 to 10 in good health and CMV-seronegative. The gene calls are TRBV7-9 and TRBJ2-1, with TRBD1 matching over 9 bases. Source material: PBMCs. The chain's CDR3 is CASSLAIGDREVSEQFF. Here the CDR3 DNA reads TGTGCCAGCAGCTTAGCGATCGGGGACAGGGAGGTTAGTGAGCAGTTCTTC. Full variable domain (remainder filled in from reference TRBV7-9 and TRBJ2-1): DTGVSQNPRHKITKRGQNVTFRCDPISEHNRLYWYRQTLGQGPEFLTYFQNEAQLEKSRLLSDRFSAERPKGSFSTLEIQRTEQGDSAMYLCASSLAIGDREVSEQFFGPGTRLTVL.